This TCR beta chain was captured by sequencing in a study of blood T cell repertoires in COVID-19. The table came from immunoSEQ multiplex PCR; TCRdb's copy has only in-frame clones and leaves some out. The sample includes fewer than 700,000 clones, roughly nine tenths seen only once; the top ten take roughly 7.4%. Input material: peripheral blood. This sequence was found in a woman between 50 and 59 years old with COVID-19, enrolled during active disease.

The CDR3 sequence is CASSREPATHLNEQFF. The CDR3 nucleotides are TGTGCCAGCAGCCGGGAGCCAGCGACTCATCTCAATGAGCAGTTCTTC. The rearrangement uses TRBV3-1 (or the pseudogene TRBV3-2) and TRBJ2-1, with D possibly being TRBD2 (5 bases). The germline V and J ends were trimmed by 4 bases and 6 bases, with 19 bases remaining between them. CDR1 is LGHDT, CDR2 YNNKEL, per germline (reference sequence). CDR3 length: 16 amino acids.